Presented here are 5 T cell receptor beta chains from one specimen sequenced in a study of OX40 agonist ivuxolimab in advanced cancers. The protocol was immunoSEQ multiplex PCR, while the TCRdb copy is restricted to in-frame clones and leaves out a portion. Among approximately 48,000 clones listed, 70% to 80% were seen once. Sequences were derived from CD4+ or CD8+ T cells sorted from blood, sampled in a trial of the OX40 agonist ivuxolimab. The source is an adult with an advanced solid tumor such as melanoma, head and neck, liver or kidney cancer.

The J gene is TRBJ2-3, the V gene TRBV11-3, with 8 bases aligning to TRBD2. Germline loops: CDR1 SGHNT, CDR2 YENEEA. The CDR3 is 16 residues long. V dropped 4 bases and J dropped 2; count of bases not matched to a gene: 8. The CDR3 DNA reads as TGTGCCAGCAGCTCCGGACTAGCAGCGAACACAGATACGCAGTATTTT. This gives the protein CASSSGLAANTDTQYF.

This chain's CDR3 is CASSRLQGFSGNTIYF. Written as DNA, the CDR3 is TGTGCCAGCAGCCGTTTACAGGGGTTCTCTGGAAACACCATATATTTT. The rearrangement links TRBV5-6 to TRBJ1-3; 7 nucleotides align to TRBD1. This CDR3 has 16 residues. J was trimmed by 0 bases and V by 4 bases; bases with no gene match: 7. The germline gives CDR1 SGHDT, CDR2 YYEEEE.

V is TRBV28 and J is TRBJ1-1; D gene unclear. The CDR3 length is 15 residues. Germline lookup yields CDR1 MDHEN and CDR2 SYDVKM. V shed 3 bases and J shed 0 bases, with 11 bases lying between them. This CDR3 is CASSLVGVMNTEAFF. The CDR3 bases are TGTGCCAGCAGTTTGGTTGGGGTCATGAACACTGAAGCTTTCTTT.

The chain employs TRBV19 and TRBJ1-5, with D tentatively TRBD1 (5 bases). CDR1 is LNHDA and CDR2 is SQIVND in the germline V gene (reference sequence). V lost 5 bases and J lost 5, with 10 bases in between. The CDR3 contains 13 residues. CDR3 protein: CASSQGRHQPQHF. In nucleotides, the CDR3 is TGTGCCAGTAGTCAGGGTCGTCATCAGCCCCAGCATTTT.

This chain connects TRBV28 to TRBJ1-6; maybe TRBD1 (5 bases). V was clipped by 6 bases and J by 7 bases, with 19 bases between them. Germline V gene sequence: CDR1 MDHEN, CDR2 SYDVKM. CDR3 length: 16 amino acids. CDR3 bases: TGTGCCAGCAGATCGGGACTCTCCGGGGAAAATTCACCCCTCCACTTT. It is translated as CASRSGLSGENSPLHF.